The 10 T cell receptor beta chains given below trace back to one sample, sequenced in a study of cytomegalovirus exposure and HLA in healthy donors. PCR primers comprised 60 Vbeta and 13 Jbeta primers. Produced via immunoSEQ multiplex PCR; TCRdb's table is partial and in-frame only. The data show over 150,000 clones, around three quarters seen once. Sequencing was carried out using PBMCs. Source of these receptors: a boy under 18 in good health and CMV-seronegative.

The chain has TRBV11-3 and TRBJ2-1; TRBD2 might be the D (5 bases). Germline CDR1 SGHNT, CDR2 YENEEA. The V and J ends lost 8 bases and 7 bases respectively, with 12 bases between them. The CDR3 sequence is 12 residues long. The CDR3 loop is CASGRAQNEQFF. CDR3 coding DNA: TGTGCCAGCGGGCGGGCACAAAATGAGCAGTTCTTC. The whole variable domain, filled in from reference TRBV11-3 and TRBJ2-1, reads EAGVVQSPRYKIIEKKQPVAFWCNPISGHNTLYWYLQNLGQGPELLIRYENEEAVDDSQLPKDRFSAERLKGVDSTLKIQPAELGDSAVYLCASGRAQNEQFFGPGTRLTVL.

The chain uses TRBV5-1 and TRBJ2-5; TRBD2 might be the D (6 bases). CDR3 length: 13 residues. Per the germline V gene, CDR1 is SGHRS and CDR2 is YFSETQ. V lost 4 bases and J lost 11, with 18 bases in between. Here the CDR3 DNA reads TGCGCCAGCAGCGCCGGGACTCCCGATGAGCAGTACTTC. This translates into CASSAGTPDEQYF.

The V and J genes are TRBV10-3 and TRBJ1-5; the D is unclear. This CDR3 is 13 amino acids long. Deletions cut 5 bases from V and 5 bases from J, with 10 bases between. CDR1 and CDR2 (germline): ENHRY, SYGVKD. Here the CDR3 reads CAISFVGDQPQHF. DNA of the CDR3: TGTGCCATCAGTTTCGTGGGAGATCAGCCCCAGCATTTT.

This chain links TRBV5-1 with TRBJ2-5; 8 nucleotides agree with TRBD2. Unmatched junction bases numbered 1, after V lost 3 bases and J lost 3 bases. Germline V lookup: CDR1 SGHRS, CDR2 YFSETQ. CDR3 length equals 13 residues. The CDR3 reads CASSWTSKETQYF. For the CDR3, the DNA is TGCGCCAGCAGCTGGACTAGCAAAGAGACCCAGTACTTC.

The chain employs TRBV25-1 and TRBJ1-1; 11 bases align to TRBD1. Germline CDR1 is MGHDK and CDR2 is SYGVNS. Trimming at V came to 3 bases and at J to 4 bases, leaving 1 base not matched to a gene. The CDR3 has 14 residues. CDR3: CASSEDRGPTEAFF. Here the CDR3 DNA reads TGTGCCAGCAGTGAGGACAGGGGGCCCACTGAAGCTTTCTTT.

This clone was counted between two and nine times. The chain couples TRBV4-3 to TRBJ1-3; no clear D. The CDR3 runs to 17 residues. V gave up 2 bases and J gave up 2 bases, with 16 bases separating them. Per the germline V gene, CDR1 is LGHNA and CDR2 is YSLEER. The CDR3 nucleotides read TGCGCCAGCAGCCAAACAGTCCTAACTGTGACTGGAAACACCATATATTTT. It codes for CASSQTVLTVTGNTIYF.

With respect to this clone: A read error may produce the germline difference seen at one junction end. V is TRBV19 and J is TRBJ1-2; D is uncertain. The CDR3 has 15 amino acids. Germline V gene lookup returns CDR1 LNHDA and CDR2 SQIVND (reference sequence). In DNA, the CDR3 is TGTGCCAGTACTATAGGTTCGGGAGTAGACTATGGCTACACCTTC. Protein: CASTIGSGVDYGYTF.

This clone was found once. The CDR3 sequence is CASSLIGVAGTHRTDTQYF. The DNA of the CDR3 is TGTGCCAGCAGCTTAATCGGGGTAGCGGGGACCCATCGCACAGATACGCAGTATTTT. The rearrangement joins TRBV5-4 to TRBJ2-3; 8 bases match TRBD2. V gave up 2 bases and J gave up 1 base; unmatched junction bases: 15. Germline lookup yields CDR1 SGHNT and CDR2 YYREEE (reference sequence). The CDR3 is made up of 19 amino acids.

The chain joins TRBV27 to TRBJ2-7; the D gene is possibly TRBD1 (5 bases). The germline CDR1 and CDR2 sequences are MNHEY and SMNVEV (reference sequence). The CDR3 runs to 13 residues. Trimming left V 3 bases short and J 2 bases short, with 8 bases between. CDR3 nucleotides: TGTGCCAGCAGTTTTCCAGGGACCTACGAGCAGTACTTC. Its protein product is CASSFPGTYEQYF.

CDR3 residues: CASSVGIRNTGELFF. The CDR3 DNA follows: TGTGCCAGCAGCGTAGGAATCAGGAACACCGGGGAGCTGTTTTTT. The J gene is TRBJ2-2, the V gene TRBV9; D gene ambiguous. The length of the CDR3 is 15 residues. The germline CDR1 and CDR2 sequences are SGDLS and YYNGEE. V dropped 0 bases and J dropped 1 base, with 7 bases sitting between them.